This passage covers 19 T cell receptor beta chains from one sample sequenced in a study of control samples from healthy donors and cancer patients. Clones were sequenced by immunoSEQ multiplex PCR, and TCRdb holds only the in-frame ones, with some missing. The sample yields about 160,000 clones, 80% to 90% seen once. The source material was blood. The receptors here all came from a man aged 30 to 45 in good health.

The chain joins TRBV5-1 to TRBJ2-2, with TRBD1 as a possible D gene (6 bases). The V end lost 2 bases, the J end lost 4 bases, and 9 bases lay between the germline ends. The CDR3 extends over 14 amino acids. Germline V gene sequence: CDR1 SGHRS, CDR2 YFSETQ. CDR3 sequence reads: CASSFQDSTGELFF. In DNA, the CDR3 is TGCGCCAGCAGCTTTCAGGACAGCACCGGGGAGCTGTTTTTT.

The rearrangement uses TRBV6-5 and TRBJ1-5; D is perhaps TRBD1 (6 bases). The length of the CDR3 is 15 residues. Germline V gives CDR1 MNHEY, CDR2 SVGAGI. The V end lost 4 bases, the J end lost 4 bases, and 14 bases lay between the germline ends. CDR3 bases: TGTGCCAGCAGTTTCTCTTGGACAGAAAATCAGCCCCAGCATTTT. It yields the protein CASSFSWTENQPQHF.

The J gene is TRBJ1-1, the V gene TRBV11-2; no clear D gene. The CDR3 is made up of 12 amino acids. V gave up 3 bases and J gave up 1 base, with 3 bases separating them. Per germline, CDR1 SGHAT and CDR2 FQNNGV. The CDR3 spells CASSFTNTEAFF. Here the CDR3 DNA reads TGTGCCAGCAGCTTCACGAACACTGAAGCTTTCTTT.

CDR3 sequence reads: CASSPQRVQETQYF. CDR3 bases: TGTGCCAGCAGCCCCCAGCGGGTCCAAGAGACCCAGTACTTC. The chain recombines TRBV7-2 with TRBJ2-5; TRBD2 might be the D (6 bases). This CDR3 spans 14 amino acids. The V gene's germline CDR1 is SGHTA and CDR2 FQGNSA. Trimming took off 5 bases at V and 1 base at J, with 11 bases between the two ends.

The chain uses TRBV10-2 and TRBJ1-3; D is undetermined. Trimming removed 0 bases at V and 4 bases at J, with 10 bases between. This CDR3 has 15 residues. The germline V gene encodes CDR1 WSHSY and CDR2 SAAADI. The CDR3, as DNA: TGCGCCAGCAGTGAGTCCCGCCATTCGGGAAACACCATATATTTT. Its translation is CASSESRHSGNTIYF.

J is TRBJ1-3 and V is TRBV19, with D uncertain. The CDR3 is 15 amino acids. Looked up from germline, CDR1 is LNHDA and CDR2 is SQIVND (reference sequence). The ends were cut back, 10 bases at V and 2 bases at J, with 18 bases in the middle. CDR3 nucleotide sequence: TGTGCCACGGGGAGACCGGGTCCCGCTGGAAACACCATATATTTT. Its translation: CATGRPGPAGNTIYF.

The CDR3 region is CASSQETGWTDTQYF. The CDR3 region has the DNA TGCGCCAGCAGCCAAGAGACGGGATGGACAGATACGCAGTATTTT. V usage is TRBV4-3 and J usage is TRBJ2-3, with D perhaps TRBD2 (5 bases). Trimming pared 0 bases from V and 3 bases from J, leaving 10 bases between. CDR1 is LGHNA and CDR2 is YSLEER in the germline V gene. The CDR3 runs to 15 residues.

The rearrangement links TRBV5-1 to TRBJ1-2; D gene ambiguous. Trimming took off 0 bases at V and 4 bases at J, with 4 bases between the two ends. CDR1 is SGHRS, CDR2 YFSETQ, per germline. The CDR3 is made up of 12 amino acids. The CDR3 DNA reads TGCGCCAGCAGCTTGGACGGCTATGGCTACACCTTC. This encodes CASSLDGYGYTF.

The chain links TRBV27 to TRBJ2-1, with TRBD2 identical over 7 bases. CDR1 and CDR2 from the germline V gene are MNHEY and SMNVEV (reference sequence). This CDR3 has 16 residues. With V trimmed by 6 bases and J by 5 bases, 13 bases remained unmatched. CDR3 region: CASRTLGASGHNEQFF. DNA for the CDR3: TGTGCCAGCAGAACTCTTGGGGCTAGCGGTCACAATGAGCAGTTCTTC.

The gene calls are TRBV5-1 and TRBJ2-1; 14 nucleotides align to TRBD2. The CDR3 loop spans 16 amino acids. J lost 7 bases, V lost 2 bases, and 5 bases had no gene match. The germline gives CDR1 SGHRS, CDR2 YFSETQ. CDR3 loop: CASSFPGLAGVNEQFF. The DNA of the CDR3 is TGCGCCAGCAGCTTCCCGGGACTAGCGGGAGTAAATGAGCAGTTCTTC. Complete variable domain (other parts from reference TRBV5-1 and TRBJ2-1): KAGVTQTPRYLIKTRGQQVTLSCSPISGHRSVSWYQQTPGQGLQFLFEYFSETQRNKGNFPGRFSGRQFSNSRSEMNVSTLELGDSALYLCASSFPGLAGVNEQFFGPGTRLTVL.

This chain connects TRBV5-1 to TRBJ1-1; D not certain. Germline CDR1 reads SGHRS; CDR2 reads YFSETQ. V shed 5 bases and J shed 5 bases, with 16 bases lying between them. This CDR3 is built from 14 residues. The CDR3 DNA is TGCGCCAGCAGATTACTAGGAGGTGCGACTGAAGCTTTCTTT. It specifies CASRLLGGATEAFF.

The chain employs TRBV7-9 and TRBJ1-2; D is ambiguous. This CDR3 spans 13 amino acids. Deletions cut 4 bases from V and 8 bases from J, with 14 bases between. CDR1 SEHNR and CDR2 FQNEAQ come from the germline V gene (reference sequence). CDR3 sequence (DNA): TGTGCCAGCAGCTCCCTACGCCCGGGGGGCTACACCTTC. It translates to CASSSLRPGGYTF.

V is TRBV2 and J is TRBJ2-7; weak D call: TRBD1 (6 bases). Germline V lookup: CDR1 SNHLY, CDR2 FYNNEI. This CDR3 region has 14 residues. The germline V and J ends were trimmed by 5 bases and 2 bases, with 13 bases remaining between them. CDR3 sequence (DNA): TGTGCCAGCAGTACTGGAGCAGGGGCCTACGAGCAGTACTTC. This encodes CASSTGAGAYEQYF.

The chain joins TRBV28 to TRBJ2-3, with D tentatively TRBD2 (5 bases). Germline-derived CDR1 and CDR2 are MDHEN and SYDVKM. Deletions cut 8 bases from V and 6 bases from J, with 21 bases between. The CDR3 is 15 amino acids. CDR3 DNA: TGTGCCAGCGCAACCGGACTCTTATCGAGGGATACGCAGTATTTT. Translation gives CASATGLLSRDTQYF.

This rearrangement joins TRBV24-1 to TRBJ1-2; D ambiguous. V was cut by 10 bases and J by 0 bases, with 11 bases left in between. The CDR3 has 13 amino acids. The germline gives CDR1 KGHDR, CDR2 SFDVKD. This CDR3 reads CATSRRANYGYTF. The CDR3 DNA reads as TGTGCCACTTCCCGCCGGGCTAACTATGGCTACACCTTC.

V gene TRBV5-1 combines with J gene TRBJ2-1; 9 nucleotides align to TRBD1. The CDR3 consists of 14 residues. After removal of 4 bases from V and 6 bases from J, the junction contained 5 bases not matched to a gene. CDR1 is SGHRS, CDR2 YFSETQ, per germline. Written as DNA, the CDR3 is TGCGCCAGCAGCACAGGACAGGGGAGCAATGAGCAGTTCTTC. Its protein product is CASSTGQGSNEQFF.

V is TRBV16 and J is TRBJ2-3; D uncertain. This CDR3 is built from 12 residues. Per the germline V gene, CDR1 is KGHSY and CDR2 is FQNENV. Trimming removed 0 bases from V and 6 bases from J, with 4 bases in between. The CDR3 region is CASSQSRDTQYF. The CDR3 nucleotides read TGTGCCAGCAGCCAATCGAGGGATACGCAGTATTTT.

The chain has TRBV10-3 and TRBJ1-3; no clear D. The CDR3 has 12 amino acids. V lost 3 bases, J lost 4 bases, and 4 bases lay in between. Germline-derived CDR1 and CDR2 are ENHRY and SYGVKD. The CDR3 nucleotides are TGTGCCATCAGTGACGTCGGAAACACCATATATTTT. This gives the protein CAISDVGNTIYF.

For the CDR3, the DNA is TGTGCCAGCAGTTTGGGCCGCTCCTATGGCTACACCTTC. It translates to CASSLGRSYGYTF. The chain is built from TRBV12-3 or TRBV12-4 and TRBJ1-2; D gene unclear. The CDR3 has 13 amino acids. The germline V and J ends were trimmed by 3 bases and 4 bases, with 9 bases remaining between them.